This is a list of T cell receptor beta chains from one sample in a study of control samples from healthy donors and cancer patients. Measured with immunoSEQ multiplex PCR; TCRdb has only the in-frame clones, and not every one. The data contain 30,000 to 40,000 clones, approximately 93% of them singletons. Sequencing input: PBMCs. Every receptor here comes from a man aged 35-49 years with colorectal cancer. Each CDR3 is given with its conserved first and last residue. The order of the fields is J gene, V gene, D gene, clone size, CDR3 DNA, CDR3 protein. D genes are given only for firm matches. Only some rows state a clone size, as once, few, many or a class for expanded clones.

J: TRBJ1-2; V: TRBV6-5; D: -; size: -; DNA: TGTGCCAGCAGTTACTCGCAGGGACCTAACTATGGCTACACCTTC; CDR3: CASSYSQGPNYGYTF
J: TRBJ2-7; V: TRBV6-5; D: TRBD1; size: -; DNA: TGTGCCAGCAGTTACCGGGACAGGGGGGGTGAGCAGTACTTC; CDR3: CASSYRDRGGEQYF
J: TRBJ2-3; V: TRBV5-8; D: -; size: -; DNA: TGTGCCAGCAGCTCACGGGGCTTGGGGACCGCAGATACGCAGTATTTT; CDR3: CASSSRGLGTADTQYF
J: TRBJ2-7; V: TRBV3-1/TRBV3-2; D: -; size: -; DNA: TGTGCCAGCAGCCAAGGATCGGGGGGCCTTTATCCCCACGAGCAGTACTTC; CDR3: CASSQGSGGLYPHEQYF
J: TRBJ1-1; V: TRBV9; D: TRBD1; size: -; DNA: TGTGCCAGCAGCGATTCGACAGGGAGCATGAACACTGAAGCTTTCTTT; CDR3: CASSDSTGSMNTEAFF
J: TRBJ1-4; V: TRBV30; D: TRBD1; size: -; DNA: TGTGCCTGGAGTTTACGAAGGGACAGTAATGAAAAACTGTTTTTT; CDR3: CAWSLRRDSNEKLFF
J: TRBJ2-1; V: TRBV7-3; D: TRBD1; size: -; DNA: TGTGCCAGCAGCCTGTTGCCGGGACAGGCGGGCGGGCAGTTCTTC; CDR3: CASSLLPGQAGGQFF
J: TRBJ2-5; V: TRBV10-2; D: -; size: -; DNA: TGCGCCAGCAGTGAGTCCGGACCCTATGAGACCCAGTACTTC; CDR3: CASSESGPYETQYF
J: TRBJ2-3; V: TRBV19; D: TRBD2; size: -; DNA: TGTGCCAGTAGTTTTAGCGGGGGGTCAGATACGCAGTATTTT; CDR3: CASSFSGGSDTQYF
J: TRBJ2-3; V: TRBV7-9; D: -; size: -; DNA: TGTGCCAGCAGCTATGGACTCTATGATAGCCCGGGTACGCAGTATTTT; CDR3: CASSYGLYDSPGTQYF
J: TRBJ1-1; V: TRBV13; D: -; size: -; DNA: TGTGCCAGCAGCCGGGGGGCACTATACACTGAAGCTTTCTTT; CDR3: CASSRGALYTEAFF
J: TRBJ1-1; V: TRBV10-3; D: -; size: -; DNA: TGTGCCATCAGTGACTCCGGGACGGTGACGAACACTGAAGCTTTCTTT; CDR3: CAISDSGTVTNTEAFF
J: TRBJ2-6; V: TRBV9; D: -; size: -; DNA: TGTGCCAGCAGCGCGGGTCCCACTTTGGGGGCCAACGTCCTGACTTTC; CDR3: CASSAGPTLGANVLTF
J: TRBJ1-5; V: TRBV6-5; D: -; size: -; DNA: TGTGCCAGCAGTACAGGGAACAGGCAGCCCCAGCATTTT; CDR3: CASSTGNRQPQHF
J: TRBJ1-6; V: TRBV19; D: -; size: -; DNA: TGTGCCAGTACCTCTCGGATTGAGGCCGCCAATTCACCCCTCCACTTT; CDR3: CASTSRIEAANSPLHF
J: TRBJ2-3; V: TRBV6-2/TRBV6-3; D: -; size: -; DNA: TGTGCCAGCAGTTACGGGATAGATACGCAGTATTTT; CDR3: CASSYGIDTQYF
J: TRBJ1-1; V: TRBV6-6; D: -; size: -; DNA: TGTGCCAGCAGAGCGGTAGATGGAGGTCACACTGAAGCTTTCTTT; CDR3: CASRAVDGGHTEAFF
J: TRBJ1-2; V: TRBV10-3; D: -; size: -; DNA: TGTGCCATCAGTGATGAAGCAGGGCTGAAGGGCTACACCTTC; CDR3: CAISDEAGLKGYTF
J: TRBJ2-3; V: TRBV7-8; D: TRBD1; size: -; DNA: TGTGCCAGCAGCCCCTCAGCACAGGGGGCGACAGATACGCAGTATTTT; CDR3: CASSPSAQGATDTQYF
J: TRBJ2-7; V: TRBV12-3/TRBV12-4; D: -; size: -; DNA: TGTGCCAGCAGTTTGCAGGAGGAGTACGAGCAGTACTTC; CDR3: CASSLQEEYEQYF
J: TRBJ1-2; V: TRBV12-3/TRBV12-4; D: -; size: -; DNA: TGTGCCAGCAGTGCGAACAGGGATGGCTACACCTTC; CDR3: CASSANRDGYTF
J: TRBJ2-1; V: TRBV7-7; D: TRBD2; size: -; DNA: TGTGCCAGCAGCTCCACGGGGGGTAATGAACAGTTCTTC; CDR3: CASSSTGGNEQFF
J: TRBJ1-2; V: TRBV3-1/TRBV3-2; D: -; size: once; DNA: TGTGCCAGCAGCCATTCTACAGGGCGACACTATGGCTACACCTTC; CDR3: CASSHSTGRHYGYTF
J: TRBJ2-2; V: TRBV28; D: TRBD1; size: -; DNA: TGTGCCAGCAGTTTAAGGGACAGGGGGCACACCGGGGAGCTGTTTTTT; CDR3: CASSLRDRGHTGELFF
J: TRBJ2-5; V: TRBV5-1; D: -; size: -; DNA: TGCGCCAGCAGCGTGACCGATCCCGGGAGAGAGACCCAGTACTTC; CDR3: CASSVTDPGRETQYF
J: TRBJ1-1; V: TRBV27; D: -; size: -; DNA: TGTGCCAGCAGTTTCCAGAATAAGAACGACACTGAAGCTTTCTTT; CDR3: CASSFQNKNDTEAFF
J: TRBJ1-2; V: TRBV29-1; D: -; size: -; DNA: TGCAGCGTCCGACGAGGGGTAGCCTATGGCTACACCTTC; CDR3: CSVRRGVAYGYTF
J: TRBJ1-3; V: TRBV18; D: -; size: -; DNA: TGTGCCAGCTCACTGCGGACAGCGGACGGAAACACCATATATTTT; CDR3: CASSLRTADGNTIYF
J: TRBJ2-1; V: TRBV11-3; D: TRBD2; size: -; DNA: TGTGCCAGCAGCTCGGGACTAGCGGGGGGGAATGAGCAGTTCTTC; CDR3: CASSSGLAGGNEQFF
J: TRBJ2-7; V: TRBV2; D: -; size: few; DNA: TGTGCCAGCAGTCAGACAGGCGGCGAGCAGTACTTC; CDR3: CASSQTGGEQYF
J: TRBJ1-6; V: TRBV5-1; D: -; size: -; DNA: TGCGCCAGCAGCTTGCTCGGGGACTCACCCCTCCACTTT; CDR3: CASSLLGDSPLHF
J: TRBJ2-5; V: TRBV3-1/TRBV3-2; D: TRBD2; size: -; DNA: TGTGCCAGCAGCCCCCAGGAAGCGGGGGCCTACCAAGAGACCCAGTACTTC; CDR3: CASSPQEAGAYQETQYF
J: TRBJ1-6; V: TRBV5-5; D: -; size: -; DNA: TGTGCCAGCAGCTTGGCTGGCCCCAGAGGGAATTCACCCCTCCACTTT; CDR3: CASSLAGPRGNSPLHF
J: TRBJ2-3; V: TRBV4-1; D: TRBD2; size: -; DNA: TGCGCCAGCAGTGGACTAGCAGACACAGATACGCAGTATTTT; CDR3: CASSGLADTDTQYF
J: TRBJ2-2; V: TRBV18; D: -; size: few; DNA: TGTGCCAGCTCACCGCAGACAGCGAACACCGGGGAGCTGTTTTTT; CDR3: CASSPQTANTGELFF
J: TRBJ1-1; V: TRBV5-6; D: -; size: -; DNA: TGTGCCAGCAGCTTACGGGGGGCAGCTGAAGCTTTCTTT; CDR3: CASSLRGAAEAFF
J: TRBJ2-1; V: TRBV6-6; D: TRBD2; size: once; DNA: TGTGCCAGCAGTTGGACTAGCGGGGCTCTCAATGAGCAGTTCTTC; CDR3: CASSWTSGALNEQFF
J: TRBJ2-7; V: TRBV5-1; D: TRBD2; size: once; DNA: TGCGCCAGCAGCTTGCTGGGGGGGGCCTACGAGCAGTACTTC; CDR3: CASSLLGGAYEQYF
J: TRBJ2-5; V: TRBV7-3; D: -; size: -; DNA: TGTGCCAGCAGCCTCGGGACTGCCACTAGAAGGGAGACCCAGTACTTC; CDR3: CASSLGTATRRETQYF
J: TRBJ1-5; V: TRBV18; D: TRBD1; size: -; DNA: TGTGCCAGCTCGCCGACAGGGGGTGGACAGCCCCAGCATTTT; CDR3: CASSPTGGGQPQHF
J: TRBJ2-5; V: TRBV18; D: TRBD1; size: -; DNA: TGTGCCAGCTCACCAAGACAGGGGCAAGAGACCCAGTACTTC; CDR3: CASSPRQGQETQYF
J: TRBJ1-5; V: TRBV27; D: -; size: -; DNA: TGTGCCAGCAGTTTGGCCGGCCCTAATCAGCCCCAGCATTTT; CDR3: CASSLAGPNQPQHF
J: TRBJ1-4; V: TRBV6-5; D: -; size: -; DNA: TGTGCCAGCAGGTTTGGCGGTGAAAAACTGTTTTTT; CDR3: CASRFGGEKLFF
J: TRBJ2-1; V: TRBV2; D: -; size: -; DNA: TGTGCCAGCAGTGTTGGGGCAGCTGGTGAGCAGTTCTTC; CDR3: CASSVGAAGEQFF
J: TRBJ2-5; V: TRBV12-3/TRBV12-4; D: -; size: -; DNA: TGTGCCAGCACCTTGGGGGGTACAGAGACCCAGTACTTC; CDR3: CASTLGGTETQYF
J: TRBJ1-3; V: TRBV30; D: TRBD1; size: few; DNA: TGTGCCTGGAGTAGGACAGGGGGAGGTGGAAACACCATATATTTT; CDR3: CAWSRTGGGGNTIYF
J: TRBJ1-1; V: TRBV7-2; D: -; size: -; DNA: TGTGCCAGCAGCCCCAGGGGCCCCCGACGGTCGAACACTGAAGCTTTCTTT; CDR3: CASSPRGPRRSNTEAFF